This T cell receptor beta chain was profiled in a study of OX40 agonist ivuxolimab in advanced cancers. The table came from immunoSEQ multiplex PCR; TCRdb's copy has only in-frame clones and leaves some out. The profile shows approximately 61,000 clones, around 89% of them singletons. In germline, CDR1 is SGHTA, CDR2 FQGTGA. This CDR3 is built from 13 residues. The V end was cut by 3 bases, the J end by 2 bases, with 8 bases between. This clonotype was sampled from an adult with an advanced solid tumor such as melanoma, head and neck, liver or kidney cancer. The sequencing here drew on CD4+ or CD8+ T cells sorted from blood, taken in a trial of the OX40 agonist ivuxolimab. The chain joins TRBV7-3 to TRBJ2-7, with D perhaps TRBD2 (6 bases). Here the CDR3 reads CASSFGTAYEQYF. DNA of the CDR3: TGTGCCAGCAGCTTCGGGACTGCCTACGAGCAGTACTTC.